This entry concerns a single T cell receptor (beta chain). This clonotype has a count of ten or more. What antigen it recognizes has not been identified. Per-nucleotide qualities are absent, and no much larger clonotype sits a single base away. These data belong to a study of CD8 T cells in ankylosing spondylitis (dated by TCRdb to 2016 to 2017). Some background on the complete study: The study profiled T cell receptor beta repertoires in healthy donors and ankylosing spondylitis patients to find disease-linked TCR variants. In total, the full study cohort was made up of roughly 110 healthy donors and 25 to 30 ankylosing spondylitis patients. Peripheral blood was sampled, and synovial fluid was additionally collected from ankylosing spondylitis patients. Study-wide findings and limitations: Significant enrichment of the disease-linked clones was reported in matched synovial fluid samples from ankylosing spondylitis patients. Blood from ankylosing spondylitis patients appeared to be characterized by a TCR beta motif composed of under 10 highly homologous amino acid variants. A CD8+ phenotype was shown by the disease-linked clones, which were found at relatively low frequencies in peripheral blood. Some motif variants were previously reported in synovial fluid and blood of reactive arthritis patients, suggesting common disease-initiation mechanisms.

Reading from cysteine to phenylalanine, the CDR3 counts 14 amino acids. Here the CDR3 DNA is all that survives: 42 bases in frame from base 1. V was cut back by 0 bases and J by 3 bases, leaving a gap of 11 bases between them. From the germline V gene (reference sequence), CDR1 is DFQATT and CDR2 is SNEGSKA. TCRdb lists the instrument as Illumina HiSeq 2500. Quantitative 5'-RACE with molecular barcodes was used to prepare TCR beta libraries. For the original study's pipeline: To identify disease-linked TCR variants, a new computational method was used, one built on a probabilistic model of VDJ rearrangement. TCRdb redid the processing of the public reads, applying fastp at Q25 and MiXCR, and retained in-frame beta chains. Rows with a matching CDR3 protein are joined into one entry that keeps the most common DNA and genes. TCRdb, not the original authors, processed these V and J calls. Recorded for this sample are approximately 240,000 distinct CDR3 sequences; more than 20% of them occurred a single time. The biggest ten clones account for roughly 0.67% of the sample.

The rearranged segments are TRBV20-1 and TRBJ1-1; TRBD1 could be the D gene, as 6 bases match. This TCR came from a male donor with ankylosing spondylitis or in good health (not recorded which). Specimen: blood, either unsorted or a sorted T cell fraction (not recorded which). The encoded CDR3 is CSARDARQDTEAFF. Here is the DNA: TGCAGTGCTAGAGATGCCCGACAGGACACTGAAGCTTTCTTT.